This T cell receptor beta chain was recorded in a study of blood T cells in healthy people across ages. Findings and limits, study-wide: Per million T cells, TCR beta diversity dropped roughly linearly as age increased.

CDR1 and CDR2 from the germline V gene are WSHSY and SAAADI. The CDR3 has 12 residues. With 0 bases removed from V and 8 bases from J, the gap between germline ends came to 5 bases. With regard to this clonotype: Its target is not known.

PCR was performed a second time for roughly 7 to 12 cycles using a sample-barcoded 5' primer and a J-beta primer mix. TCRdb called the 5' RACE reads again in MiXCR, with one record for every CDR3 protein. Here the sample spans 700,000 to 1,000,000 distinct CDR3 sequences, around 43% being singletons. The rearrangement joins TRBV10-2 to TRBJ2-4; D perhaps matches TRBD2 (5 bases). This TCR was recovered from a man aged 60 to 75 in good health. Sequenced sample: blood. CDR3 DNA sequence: TGCGCCAGCAGTGAGTCGGGAGACATTCAGTACTTC. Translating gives CASSESGDIQYF.